This T cell receptor (beta chain) was captured by sequencing in a study of cytomegalovirus exposure and HLA in healthy donors. Study background: About 79 million unique TCRs from HLA-typed donors were held in an early data release.

CDR3 length: 16 residues. Trimming took 0 bases from V and 6 from J, leaving 16 bases between them. CDR1 and CDR2 (germline): MNHEY, SVGAGI. Primers for the PCR totalled 60 Vbeta and 13 Jbeta. Assay used: immunoSEQ multiplex PCR; TCRdb lists only in-frame clones, some missing. The sample lists some 77,000 clones; over 70% were seen once. The sequence was obtained from a woman in her forties or fifties in good health and CMV-seropositive. This rearrangement joins TRBV6-5 to TRBJ2-3; TRBD1 might be the D (6 bases). The sequencing sample was made of PBMCs. CDR3 protein: CASSYSGRGLGDTQYF. The CDR3 nucleotides read TGTGCCAGCAGTTACTCGGGCAGGGGCTTAGGGGATACGCAGTATTTT.